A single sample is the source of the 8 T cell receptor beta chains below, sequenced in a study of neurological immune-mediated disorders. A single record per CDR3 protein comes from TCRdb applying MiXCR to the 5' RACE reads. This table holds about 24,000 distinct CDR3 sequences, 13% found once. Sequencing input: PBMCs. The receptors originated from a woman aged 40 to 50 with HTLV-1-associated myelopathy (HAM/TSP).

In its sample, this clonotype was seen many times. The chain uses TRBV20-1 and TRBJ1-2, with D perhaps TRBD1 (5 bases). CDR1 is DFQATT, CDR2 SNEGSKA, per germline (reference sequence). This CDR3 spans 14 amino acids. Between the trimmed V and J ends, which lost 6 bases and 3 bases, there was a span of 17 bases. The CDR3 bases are TGCAGTGCCACTCGGACACTAGAGGACTATGGCTACACCTTC. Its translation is CSATRTLEDYGYTF.

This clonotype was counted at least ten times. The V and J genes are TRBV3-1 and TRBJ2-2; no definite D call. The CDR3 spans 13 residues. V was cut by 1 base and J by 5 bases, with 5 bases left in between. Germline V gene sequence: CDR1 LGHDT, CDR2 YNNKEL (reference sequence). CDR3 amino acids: CASSQGRTGELFF. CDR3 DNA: TGTGCCAGCAGCCAAGGACGAACCGGGGAGCTGTTTTTT.

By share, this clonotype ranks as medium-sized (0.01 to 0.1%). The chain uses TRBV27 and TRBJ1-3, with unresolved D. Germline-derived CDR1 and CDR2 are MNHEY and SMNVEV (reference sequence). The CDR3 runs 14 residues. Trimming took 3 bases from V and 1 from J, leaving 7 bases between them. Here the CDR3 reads CASSLRGSGNTIYF. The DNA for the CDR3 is TGTGCCAGCAGTTTGCGGGGATCTGGAAACACCATATATTTT.

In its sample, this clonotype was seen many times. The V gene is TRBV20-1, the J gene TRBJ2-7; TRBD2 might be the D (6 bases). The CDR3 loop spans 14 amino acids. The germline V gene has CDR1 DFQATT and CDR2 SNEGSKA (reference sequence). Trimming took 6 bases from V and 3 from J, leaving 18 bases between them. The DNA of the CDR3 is TGCAGTGCCGTCCTCGGGACTCTTCACTACGAGCAGTACTTC. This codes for CSAVLGTLHYEQYF.

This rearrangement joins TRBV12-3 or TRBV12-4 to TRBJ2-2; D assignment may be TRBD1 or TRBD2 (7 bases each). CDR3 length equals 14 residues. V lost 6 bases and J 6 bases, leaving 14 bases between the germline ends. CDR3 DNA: TGTGCCAGCAGCCCAGGGGGGGCTGCCGGGGAGCTGTTTTTT. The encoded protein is CASSPGGAAGELFF.

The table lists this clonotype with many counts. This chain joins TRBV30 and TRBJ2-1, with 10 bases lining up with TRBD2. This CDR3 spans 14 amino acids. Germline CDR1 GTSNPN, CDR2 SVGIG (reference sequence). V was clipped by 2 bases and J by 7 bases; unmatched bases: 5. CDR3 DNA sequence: TGTGCCTGGAGTAGAGCGGGGGGGCGGAATGAGCAGTTCTTC. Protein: CAWSRAGGRNEQFF.

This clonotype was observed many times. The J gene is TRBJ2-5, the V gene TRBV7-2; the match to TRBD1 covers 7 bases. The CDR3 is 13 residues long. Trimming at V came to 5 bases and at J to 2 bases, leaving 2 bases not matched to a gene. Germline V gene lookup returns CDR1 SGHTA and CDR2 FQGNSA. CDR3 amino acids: CASSRDRQETQYF. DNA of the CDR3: TGTGCCAGCAGCCGGGACAGACAAGAGACCCAGTACTTC.

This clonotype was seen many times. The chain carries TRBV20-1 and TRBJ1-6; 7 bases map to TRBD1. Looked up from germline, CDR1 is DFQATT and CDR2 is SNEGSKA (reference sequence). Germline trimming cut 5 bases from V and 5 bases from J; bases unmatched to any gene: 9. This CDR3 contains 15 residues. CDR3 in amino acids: CSAERQGDHNSPLHF. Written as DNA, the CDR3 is TGCAGTGCTGAAAGACAGGGTGATCATAATTCACCCCTCCACTTT.